Sequencing of this T cell receptor beta chain was carried out in a study of T cells in Graves' hyperthyroidism and ophthalmopathy. Points from the study as a whole: The model anticipated ophthalmopathy a median around six months pre-onset.

Based on clinical symptoms, serum thyroxine and TRAb, thyroid ultrasound and orbital computed tomography, diagnoses were reached. This clonotype was counted at least ten times. Its antigen is not known. The source material, RNA transcripts, was used to amplify TCR beta CDR3 regions. During a first-round RT-PCR of the TCR CDR3, the HTBI primer set was used. TCRdb ran MiXCR on the multiplex PCR reads and lists one entry per CDR3 protein. Here the sample spans roughly 500,000 distinct CDR3 sequences, around 42% being singletons. Germline CDR1 is LNHDA and CDR2 is SQIVND (reference sequence). The CDR3 extends over 13 amino acids. V was trimmed by 7 bases and J by 8 bases, leaving 17 bases between them.

V gene TRBV19 combines with J gene TRBJ1-2; D might be TRBD1 (6 bases). Sequenced sample: peripheral blood or thyroid tissue (not recorded which). This sequence was found in an adult woman with Graves' disease, either hyperthyroidism or ophthalmopathy (not recorded which). The CDR3 spells CASNPTGTGGYTF. For the CDR3, the DNA is TGTGCCAGTAACCCCACAGGGACCGGGGGCTACACCTTC.